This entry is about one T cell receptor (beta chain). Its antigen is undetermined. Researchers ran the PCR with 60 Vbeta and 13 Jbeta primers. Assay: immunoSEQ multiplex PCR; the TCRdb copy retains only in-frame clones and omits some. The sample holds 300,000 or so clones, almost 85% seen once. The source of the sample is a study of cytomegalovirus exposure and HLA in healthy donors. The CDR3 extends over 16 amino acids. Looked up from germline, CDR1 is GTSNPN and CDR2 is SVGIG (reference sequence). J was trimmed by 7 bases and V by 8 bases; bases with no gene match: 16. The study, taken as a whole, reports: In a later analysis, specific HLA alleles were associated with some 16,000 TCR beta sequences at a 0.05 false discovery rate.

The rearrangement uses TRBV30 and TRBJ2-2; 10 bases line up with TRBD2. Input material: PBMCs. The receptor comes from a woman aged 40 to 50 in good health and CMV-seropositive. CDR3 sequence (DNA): TGTGCCAGCCCAAGAGCGGGAGGGCCCTCCGGCGGGGAGCTGTTTTTT. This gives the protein CASPRAGGPSGGELFF.